This TCR beta chain was recovered during a study of blood T cell repertoires in COVID-19. In the study overall: The analysed material was cDNA or gDNA that came from T cells, B-cell-depleted T cells, or PBMCs.

V trimming: 7 bases; J trimming: 8 bases; junction bases outside the gene matches: 7. This CDR3 is 14 amino acids long. Germline assignment: CDR1 LNHDA and CDR2 SQIVND (reference sequence). In the authors' methods: Quantification of nucleated cells was approximated via reference gene primer amplification. The table came from immunoSEQ multiplex PCR; TCRdb's copy has only in-frame clones and leaves some out. That table is the source of V, J and clone size, and D and trimming were worked out from the DNA. The sample gives some 55,000 clones, 90% of which show up once; 8% to 9% is in the top ten. The chain combines TRBV19 with TRBJ1-6; TRBD1 matches 8 bases. The clonotype was recovered from a woman aged 40 to 49 with active COVID-19. Source material: peripheral blood. Written as DNA, the CDR3 is TGTGCCAGTACCGACGGACAGGGCTATTCACCCCTCCACTTT. Its translation is CASTDGQGYSPLHF.